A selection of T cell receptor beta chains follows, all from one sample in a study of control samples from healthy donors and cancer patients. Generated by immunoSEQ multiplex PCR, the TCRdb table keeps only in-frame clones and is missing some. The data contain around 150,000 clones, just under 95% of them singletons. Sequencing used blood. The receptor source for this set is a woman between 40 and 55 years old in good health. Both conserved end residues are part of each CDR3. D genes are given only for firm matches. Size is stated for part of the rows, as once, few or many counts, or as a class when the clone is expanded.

CDR3nt: TGTGCCAGCAGTTACTCGGATCGAGGGTCAGTTGGCTACACCTTC
CDR3aa: CASSYSDRGSVGYTF
abundance: NA
j_gene: TRBJ1-2
d_gene: NA
v_gene: TRBV6-5

CDR3nt: TGTGCCAGCAGCAACTTCGGGCCTAATCAGCCCCAGCATTTT
CDR3aa: CASSNFGPNQPQHF
abundance: NA
j_gene: TRBJ1-5
d_gene: NA
v_gene: TRBV7-2

CDR3nt: TGTGCCAGCAGCTCTTCCCACTTAACAGGGGGCACTGGCTACACCTTC
CDR3aa: CASSSSHLTGGTGYTF
abundance: NA
j_gene: TRBJ1-2
d_gene: TRBD1
v_gene: TRBV7-9

CDR3nt: TGTGCCAGCAGCTCGGGGGAGGGAGTGAGGACACCCCTCCACTTT
CDR3aa: CASSSGEGVRTPLHF
abundance: NA
j_gene: TRBJ1-6
d_gene: NA
v_gene: TRBV7-2

CDR3nt: TGTGCCAGCAGCTCCGGGCAGGGAATCATCGTTTTCGGCTACACCTTC
CDR3aa: CASSSGQGIIVFGYTF
abundance: once
j_gene: TRBJ1-2
d_gene: NA
v_gene: TRBV7-9

CDR3nt: TGTGCCAGCAGTTCCCGGGACCGGACCCAGGGGACTAATGAAAAACTGTTTTTT
CDR3aa: CASSSRDRTQGTNEKLFF
abundance: NA
j_gene: TRBJ1-4
d_gene: NA
v_gene: TRBV2

CDR3nt: TGTGCCAGCAGCCAAGAGAGGGCAGGGAAAGCTTTCTTT
CDR3aa: CASSQERAGKAFF
abundance: once
j_gene: TRBJ1-1
d_gene: NA
v_gene: TRBV3-1/TRBV3-2

CDR3nt: TGCAGCGGGGGGACGGGGGAAAAACTGTTTTTT
CDR3aa: CSGGTGEKLFF
abundance: once
j_gene: TRBJ1-4
d_gene: NA
v_gene: TRBV29-1

CDR3nt: TGTGCCAGCAGTGTCAACAGAAATAGCTATGGCTACACCTTC
CDR3aa: CASSVNRNSYGYTF
abundance: once
j_gene: TRBJ1-2
d_gene: NA
v_gene: TRBV27

CDR3nt: TGTGCCATCCGAACCTATGGGAGGGAGTACTACGAGCAGTACTTC
CDR3aa: CAIRTYGREYYEQYF
abundance: NA
j_gene: TRBJ2-7
d_gene: TRBD2
v_gene: TRBV10-3

CDR3nt: TGTGCCAGCAACAGGGTAGACTATGGCTACACCTTC
CDR3aa: CASNRVDYGYTF
abundance: NA
j_gene: TRBJ1-2
d_gene: NA
v_gene: TRBV19

CDR3nt: TGCAGTGCCCGACAGGCAGACACCATATATTTT
CDR3aa: CSARQADTIYF
abundance: NA
j_gene: TRBJ1-3
d_gene: NA
v_gene: TRBV20-1

CDR3nt: TGTGCCAGCACGGCGGGGGGATCGGTATACGAGCAGTACTTC
CDR3aa: CASTAGGSVYEQYF
abundance: NA
j_gene: TRBJ2-7
d_gene: TRBD2
v_gene: TRBV6-5

CDR3nt: TGTGCCAGCAGCGAGGCCGGGACTAGCTCCTACAATGAGCAGTTCTTC
CDR3aa: CASSEAGTSSYNEQFF
abundance: NA
j_gene: TRBJ2-1
d_gene: TRBD2
v_gene: TRBV9

CDR3nt: TGTGCCAGCAGTTACAGACTGGATAACTATGGCTACACCTTC
CDR3aa: CASSYRLDNYGYTF
abundance: NA
j_gene: TRBJ1-2
d_gene: NA
v_gene: TRBV6-2/TRBV6-3

CDR3nt: TGTGCCATCAGTGAACGACAGGGGGTAGGTGGCTACACCTTC
CDR3aa: CAISERQGVGGYTF
abundance: NA
j_gene: TRBJ1-2
d_gene: TRBD1
v_gene: TRBV10-3

CDR3nt: TGTGCCAGCAGTTTAATGCCCTGGACAGGAGGACATGAGCAGTTCTTC
CDR3aa: CASSLMPWTGGHEQFF
abundance: few
j_gene: TRBJ2-1
d_gene: TRBD1
v_gene: TRBV28

CDR3nt: TGTGCCAGTAGTATCCGTGGTCAGGGGGGCTCCTATAATTCACCCCTCCACTTT
CDR3aa: CASSIRGQGGSYNSPLHF
abundance: NA
j_gene: TRBJ1-6
d_gene: TRBD1
v_gene: TRBV19

CDR3nt: TGTGCCAGCTCACCGGCCTTAACAGGGGGCGCTATCGACGAGCAGTACTTC
CDR3aa: CASSPALTGGAIDEQYF
abundance: NA
j_gene: TRBJ2-7
d_gene: TRBD1
v_gene: TRBV18

CDR3nt: TGTGCCAGCACGGGGGCTCCGGGAACTGAAGCTTTCTTT
CDR3aa: CASTGAPGTEAFF
abundance: once
j_gene: TRBJ1-1
d_gene: NA
v_gene: TRBV9

CDR3nt: TGTGCCAGCAGCTTAGGAGACAGTATATATTTT
CDR3aa: CASSLGDSIYF
abundance: NA
j_gene: TRBJ1-3
d_gene: NA
v_gene: TRBV7-2

CDR3nt: TGCGCCAGCAGCCAAGGGGTCGCGTTCGTGGGAGAGACCCAGTACTTC
CDR3aa: CASSQGVAFVGETQYF
abundance: NA
j_gene: TRBJ2-5
d_gene: NA
v_gene: TRBV4-1

CDR3nt: TGTGCCAGCAGTCAGACATCTAAGGGCTACACCTTC
CDR3aa: CASSQTSKGYTF
abundance: NA
j_gene: TRBJ1-2
d_gene: NA
v_gene: TRBV6-2/TRBV6-3

CDR3nt: TGTGCCAGTAGTATTGCCAGGCGCAATCAGCCCCAGCATTTT
CDR3aa: CASSIARRNQPQHF
abundance: NA
j_gene: TRBJ1-5
d_gene: NA
v_gene: TRBV19

CDR3nt: TGCGCCAGCAGCTTGCGCAGTCAAAATTCACCCCTCCACTTT
CDR3aa: CASSLRSQNSPLHF
abundance: NA
j_gene: TRBJ1-6
d_gene: NA
v_gene: TRBV5-1

CDR3nt: TGTGCCAGCAGTTATGAGGGGGCGCGTTGGACCGGGGAGCTGTTTTTT
CDR3aa: CASSYEGARWTGELFF
abundance: once
j_gene: TRBJ2-2
d_gene: TRBD1
v_gene: TRBV6-2/TRBV6-3

CDR3nt: TGTGCCAGCAGTTCACAGGGCTACGAGCAGTACTTC
CDR3aa: CASSSQGYEQYF
abundance: NA
j_gene: TRBJ2-7
d_gene: NA
v_gene: TRBV12-3/TRBV12-4

CDR3nt: TGTGCCAGCAGCTTTCCGGGAAGGTTCAATGAGCAGTTCTTC
CDR3aa: CASSFPGRFNEQFF
abundance: NA
j_gene: TRBJ2-1
d_gene: NA
v_gene: TRBV7-2

CDR3nt: TGCGCCAGCAGCCAAGGGGGGGAGACCCAGTACTTC
CDR3aa: CASSQGGETQYF
abundance: NA
j_gene: TRBJ2-5
d_gene: NA
v_gene: TRBV4-3

CDR3nt: TGCGCCAGCAGCTTGGCAGGCCTAAGACTAGCGGGGGCCCCTGGTGGAGAGACCCAGTACTTC
CDR3aa: CASSLAGLRLAGAPGGETQYF
abundance: NA
j_gene: TRBJ2-5
d_gene: TRBD2
v_gene: TRBV5-1

CDR3nt: TGTGCCAGCAGCAACCCCGGGACAGGGAAAGGCGAGCAGTACTTC
CDR3aa: CASSNPGTGKGEQYF
abundance: NA
j_gene: TRBJ2-7
d_gene: NA
v_gene: TRBV21-1

CDR3nt: TGTGCCAGCAGTAACAGGGCTGTTGACACTGAAGCTTTCTTT
CDR3aa: CASSNRAVDTEAFF
abundance: NA
j_gene: TRBJ1-1
d_gene: NA
v_gene: TRBV6-2/TRBV6-3

CDR3nt: TGTGCCAGCAGCTTATTGTTGAATTCCGGGGAGCTGTTTTTT
CDR3aa: CASSLLLNSGELFF
abundance: NA
j_gene: TRBJ2-2
d_gene: NA
v_gene: TRBV7-2

CDR3nt: TGTGCCAGCAGCCGATGGGGCGGACAGCCCCAGCATTTT
CDR3aa: CASSRWGGQPQHF
abundance: NA
j_gene: TRBJ1-5
d_gene: NA
v_gene: TRBV6-2/TRBV6-3

CDR3nt: TGTGCCAGCTCACTCGCCGTGAGCACAGATACGCAGTATTTT
CDR3aa: CASSLAVSTDTQYF
abundance: NA
j_gene: TRBJ2-3
d_gene: NA
v_gene: TRBV18

CDR3nt: TGTGCCAGTAGTACCCGCTGGGCGGGCGCGAATTCACCCCTCCACTTT
CDR3aa: CASSTRWAGANSPLHF
abundance: NA
j_gene: TRBJ1-6
d_gene: NA
v_gene: TRBV19